This TCR beta chain was obtained from a study of cytomegalovirus exposure and HLA in healthy donors (dated by TCRdb to the late 2010s). Describing the broader study: In an earlier analysis of 550 to 750 of the donors, around 300 Gb of sequence data and 117 million unique TCR beta sequences from about 190 million T cells were reported. Donor age, sex, ethnicity and CMV serostatus were compiled together with the repertoire data. Among the 398 genotyped donors, around 81% belonged to the genetic ancestry cluster associated with self-reported Caucasian donors. Class I and class II HLA loci were covered by the typing at four-digit resolution. An early release covering 500 to 750 HLA-typed donors comprised 300 to 350 gigabases of sequencing data and roughly 85 million unique TCR sequences. The study used immunosequencing to profile the T cell repertoires of more than 650 subjects and linked those repertoires to cytomegalovirus serostatus. Rather than drawing on any new phenotypic data, the later analysis identified candidate immune exposures from TCR beta sequences and the way those sequences occurred across donors. All discovery cohort repertoires had been generated using a single sequencing platform. An earlier analysis of 587 of the donors used high-throughput TCR beta sequencing to judge whether each TCR beta V gene segment behaved as functional or pseudogenic. On average, 235,054 unique TCR beta nucleotide sequences were sequenced per donor among fewer than 500 genotyped donors of the cohort, with around 19% of those sequences being non-productive. Because of strong linkage in the cohort, 5 or 6 DR-DQ haplotypes were treated as single units for association and clustering. A separate validation cohort of 100 to 150 different subjects was used in addition to the roughly 640-subject first cohort. A later genetic analysis used genome-wide SNP genotypes for about 60% of the roughly 700 donors, treating that subset as a discovery cohort. The study aimed to test whether cataloging public T cell receptors could reveal signatures of past pathogen exposure. To study patterns of TCR occurrence, a later analysis re-analyzed previously published TCR beta repertoires from 700 or so donors and added high-resolution HLA genotyping. Typing coverage varied by locus: roughly 629-640 donors for A, B, C, DRB1 and DQB1; 522 for DQA1; nearly 610 for DPA1; around 450 for DPB1. The study combined high-throughput TCR immunosequencing, statistical association of individual TCRs with disease status, and machine learning to predict cytomegalovirus infection status. The investigation overall reported the following: Because counts were too low, roughly 17 rarely observed V segments, including chromosome 9 orphons, were left out of the earlier analysis of several hundred of the donors. Because some donors lacked HLA typing at each locus, the association tests relied only on the typed subset. In a later analysis, TCR association rates were found to vary across HLA loci, with the most associated TCRs seen for DRB1 alleles and the fewest for HLA-C alleles. In a later analysis, some 18,000 TCR beta sequences were associated with specific HLA alleles at a false discovery rate of 0.05. Because the 87-base-pair reads could not distinguish some IMGT-functional V segments, including TRBV6-2 and TRBV6-3, those segments were excluded. Broadly in line with IMGT annotations, most TCR beta V segments showed up in productive rearrangements about 90% or about 30% of the time in an earlier analysis of a few hundred of the donors. A few of the identified cytomegalovirus-associated TCR beta chains were confirmed in vitro to be specific for cytomegalovirus antigens. A further reported finding was that TCR beta sequences accurately predicted the HLA-A and HLA-B alleles for most subjects in the first cohort. The only immune exposure information available for the cohort was CMV serostatus. Several of the top co-occurrence clusters appeared to be linked to parvovirus B19, influenza, CMV and Epstein-Barr virus, according to a later analysis. According to the authors, the approach could potentially be generalized to other disease states and immunological phenotypes. When HLA alleles, especially DR and DQ, strongly co-occurred, TCR associations were difficult to assign to individual alleles. Presence/absence analyses assumed roughly uniform sequencing depth across donors, an assumption that may not hold. While some public TCRs were present in many individuals, most TCR sequences turned up only very rarely across donors. The classifier was reported to diagnose cytomegalovirus status with high specificity and sensitivity in both the original and validation cohorts. The study gave a list of 150 to 200 TCR beta chains associated with cytomegalovirus. According to a later genetic analysis, donors in an Asian-associated ancestry cluster had fewer N-insertions in productive TCRs than the roughly 670-donor mean. The sequencing pipeline was judged likely to have produced a cluster of highly shared sequence variants as a technical artifact. Linkage disequilibrium might explain the correlated functional status among segregating V segments, but an unknown experimental factor could not be ruled out. A later analysis found that most CMV-associated TCR beta chains appeared HLA-restricted, with HLA associations seemingly driven largely by CMV exposure. In a later analysis, HLA-associated TCR beta chains were found to be more clonally expanded and to have lower generation probabilities than equally common non-associated chains. In this cohort, only TCR beta chains were sequenced, and detectable features were limited by the absence of alpha or paired-chain data. In a later genetic analysis, a missense DCLRE1C variant was associated with V-gene and J-gene trimming of TCR beta chains, and the association was replicated in an independent cohort.

For CDR1 and CDR2, the germline V gene (reference sequence) lists LNHDA and SQIVND. Taken from cysteine to phenylalanine, the CDR3 has 15 residues. The kept DNA is CDR3 alone, 45 bases in frame from the first base. V is pruned by 2 bases and J by 4 bases, leaving 6 bases of the junction without a gene match. About this clone: Its binding antigen is unknown. Base qualities are missing; no much larger clone stands one base away.

Library creation used the immunoSEQ multiplex PCR assay. A mixture of 60 forward primers for TCR Vbeta segments and 13 reverse primers for TCR Jbeta segments was used in the multiplex PCR. Amplification of the CDR3 region of rearranged TCR beta genes was performed with a multiplex PCR assay on genomic DNA. The Illumina HiSeq System was used to sequence the amplified TCR beta libraries as 87-base-pair reads. In the original analysis: A later analysis tallied 75 million to 95 million unique TCR beta chains across the 610 or so repertoires, and some 10 million of those chains were shared by two or more donors. To remove PCR and sequencing errors, raw reads were error-corrected and collapsed into unique sequences using a nearest-neighbor algorithm that merged closely related sequences. V, D and J gene segments were assigned by aligning CDR3 sequences to IMGT reference sequences. For a sequence to be retained, a match of at least six nucleotides was required to both a V gene segment and a J gene segment. Rearrangements were classified as productive when the CDR3 lacked stop codons and remained in frame with V and J, and all other rearrangements were classified as non-productive. Following IMGT convention, CDR3 was defined as the stretch from the second conserved V-encoded cysteine up to the conserved J-encoded phenylalanine. Sequences without an unambiguous match to a single V gene segment were excluded from the earlier analysis of a few hundred of the donors. In an earlier analysis of approximately 610 of the donors, V segments were called functional above 56.7% productive rearrangements and were called segregating when the between-donor standard deviation exceeded 5%. To diagnose cytomegalovirus status from the catalog of TCR beta chain sequences, a statistical classification framework was built. In a later analysis, TCR nucleotide sequences were compared against IMGT/GENE-DB human TR gene sequences so that V and J genes could be assigned. A later analysis assigned CDR3 sequences and most-parsimonious VDJ recombination scenarios with the TCRdist pipeline. In a later analysis, each TCR beta chain was defined by its CDR3 amino acid sequence together with its V-gene family, and reads without a unique V-gene family were excluded. In a later analysis, around 600 highly shared, low-generation-probability nucleotide sequences were removed to address suspected cross-contamination and a sequencing artifact. In a later analysis, a clonal expansion index was calculated for each public chain from normalized within-repertoire ranks of inferred template counts. Generation probabilities in a later analysis came from a VDJ recombination model fitted to out-of-frame rearrangements, and those results were checked against IGoR. Hypergeometric tests were used in a later analysis to score TCR-TCR, TCR-HLA and TCR-CMV co-occurrence, with a repertoire-size bias correction applied to the TCR pairs. False discovery rates were estimated in a later analysis by permuting HLA or CMV assignments 20 times. In a later analysis, co-occurring TCRs were grouped using DBSCAN, with TCRdist sequence similarity added in when clustering inside HLA-allele-positive subsets. Co-occurrence clustering excluded repertoires with fewer than 30,000 or more than 120,000 public chains, plus five with anomalous nucleotide sharing. TCRdb carries this immuneACCESS record with in-frame sequences only. Its versions omit some clonotypes, under half of them owing to an unresolved V gene in the studies checked, with the rest unexplained. The V and J calls and clone size were taken over from that table, and D and trimming were inferred from the DNA. The sample records 200,000 to 250,000 clones, roughly 73% of which are singletons. The top ten hold 0.47% of the sample.

In total, 630 or so healthy bone marrow donors made up the cohort. At the time of sampling, all cohort members were nominally healthy, though unrecorded immune exposures were likely present. The donor was CMV seronegative and belonged to the group of 352 seronegative cohort members. Every donor gave a peripheral blood sample, and the peripheral blood mononuclear cells from that sample were used for TCR beta sequencing. The Qiagen DNeasy Blood Extraction Kit was used to extract genomic DNA from the blood cell samples. The sequenced sample consisted of PBMCs. The rearranged segments are TRBV19 and TRBJ2-7; 9 bases in the junction line up with TRBD1. This clonotype was sampled from a boy aged 5-17 years in good health and CMV-seronegative. The DNA is as follows: TGTGCCAGTAGTATAAGAGGGGACAGGGAATACGAGCAGTACTTC. This sequence encodes CASSIRGDREYEQYF.